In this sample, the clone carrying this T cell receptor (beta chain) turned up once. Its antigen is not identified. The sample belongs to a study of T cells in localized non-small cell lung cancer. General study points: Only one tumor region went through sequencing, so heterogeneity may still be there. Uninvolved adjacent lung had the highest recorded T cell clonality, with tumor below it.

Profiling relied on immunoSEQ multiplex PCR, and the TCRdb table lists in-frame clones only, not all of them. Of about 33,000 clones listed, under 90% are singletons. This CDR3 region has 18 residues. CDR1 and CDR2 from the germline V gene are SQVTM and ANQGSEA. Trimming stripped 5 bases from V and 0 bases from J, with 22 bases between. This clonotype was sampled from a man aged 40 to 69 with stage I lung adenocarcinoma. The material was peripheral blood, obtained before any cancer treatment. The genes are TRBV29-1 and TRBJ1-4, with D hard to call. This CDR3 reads CSVYGRTGAFTTNEKLFF. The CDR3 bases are TGCAGCGTTTATGGCCGTACCGGAGCTTTTACAACTAATGAAAAACTGTTTTTT.